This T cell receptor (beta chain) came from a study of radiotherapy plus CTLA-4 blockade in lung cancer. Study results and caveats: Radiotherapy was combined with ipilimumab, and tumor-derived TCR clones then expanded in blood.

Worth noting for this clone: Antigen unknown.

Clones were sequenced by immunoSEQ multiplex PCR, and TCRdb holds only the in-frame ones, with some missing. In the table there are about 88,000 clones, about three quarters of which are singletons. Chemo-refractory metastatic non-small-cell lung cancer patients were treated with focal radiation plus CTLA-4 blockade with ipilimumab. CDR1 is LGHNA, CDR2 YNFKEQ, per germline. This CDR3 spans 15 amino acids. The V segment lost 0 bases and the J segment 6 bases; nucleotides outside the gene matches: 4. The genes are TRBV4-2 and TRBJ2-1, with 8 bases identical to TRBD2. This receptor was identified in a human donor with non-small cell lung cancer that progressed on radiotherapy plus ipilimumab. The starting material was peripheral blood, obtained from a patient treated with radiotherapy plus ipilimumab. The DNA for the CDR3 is TGTGCCAGCAGCCAAGATCGGGGGGGCCCCAATGAGCAGTTCTTC. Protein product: CASSQDRGGPNEQFF.